These 17 T cell receptor beta chains share one sample of origin, sequenced in a study of shared clonotypes between healthy human individuals. The data were produced by immunoSEQ multiplex PCR, yet TCRdb's version contains in-frame clones alone and is incomplete. The repertoire holds about 2.3 million clones, with more than 85% as singletons. Input material: naive CD4+ T cells from PBMCs. Subset described: CD45RA+ positively selected. Source of these receptors: a man aged 18 to 29 in good health. Some clones in this sample may be carry-over from other donors' samples.

The chain employs TRBV7-2 and TRBJ2-3, with 10 bases that match TRBD1. After removal of 0 bases from V and 2 bases from J, the junction contained 8 bases not matched to a gene. The CDR3 loop spans 18 amino acids. The germline V gene has CDR1 SGHTA and CDR2 FQGNSA. The CDR3 is CASSLAWTGGRLTDTQYF. The CDR3 DNA reads as TGTGCCAGCAGCTTAGCCTGGACAGGGGGACGCCTCACAGATACGCAGTATTTT.

V usage is TRBV18 and J usage is TRBJ2-3, with 11 bases matching TRBD2. The CDR3 consists of 17 residues. V lost 0 bases, J lost 6 bases, and 8 bases stayed unmatched. In germline, CDR1 is KGHSH, CDR2 LQKENI. The CDR3 nucleotides are TGTGCCAGCTCACCACCTAGCGGGAGGGCCTTGGGGGATACGCAGTATTTT. Its translation is CASSPPSGRALGDTQYF.

This clone was found once. The gene calls are TRBV7-3 and TRBJ2-2, with D maybe TRBD2 (5 bases). Germline-derived CDR1 and CDR2 are SGHTA and FQGTGA. This CDR3 has 17 amino acids. Between the trimmed V and J ends, which lost 6 bases and 4 bases, there was a span of 21 bases. The CDR3 region is CASSRTPGILSTGELFF. CDR3 bases: TGTGCCAGCAGTCGGACGCCCGGGATACTCAGCACCGGGGAGCTGTTTTTT.

This chain uses TRBV10-3 with TRBJ2-5, with D possibly TRBD2 on 5 matching bases. Germline V gene sequence: CDR1 ENHRY, CDR2 SYGVKD. V lost 5 bases to trimming and J lost 2 bases, with 12 bases between them. The CDR3 has 14 amino acids. The CDR3 DNA sequence: TGTGCCATCAGTTCCGGACGGGAACAAGAGACCCAGTACTTC. It specifies CAISSGREQETQYF.

This chain uses TRBV19 with TRBJ2-3; D is ambiguous. This CDR3 is 14 amino acids long. Per germline, CDR1 LNHDA and CDR2 SQIVND (reference sequence). V was clipped by 5 bases and J by 5 bases, with 14 bases between them. The CDR3 is CASSDNRVEDTQYF. The CDR3, as DNA: TGTGCCAGTAGTGACAATCGGGTCGAAGATACGCAGTATTTT.

The V call is TRBV28, the J call TRBJ2-1; D is possibly TRBD1 (5 bases). Trimming shortened V by 6 bases and J by 4 bases, and 13 bases separated the two germline ends. CDR3 length: 14 residues. From germline, CDR1 is MDHEN and CDR2 SYDVKM. CDR3 in DNA: TGTGCCAGCAGCCCAGGGATGCAATACAATGAGCAGTTCTTC. Its translation: CASSPGMQYNEQFF.

As to this clone: Other nucleotide sequences from this sample produce the same CDR3. The chain is built from TRBV7-9 and TRBJ1-2; D gene uncertain. Germline values: CDR1 SEHNR, CDR2 FQNEAQ (reference sequence). The CDR3 is 13 amino acids. The V end was cut by 2 bases, the J end by 7 bases, with 11 bases between. The DNA of the CDR3 is TGTGCCAGCAGCTTAACTGGCGGTGGTGGCTACACCTTC. It specifies CASSLTGGGGYTF.

The gene calls are TRBV19 and TRBJ1-2, with 8 bases that match TRBD1. Trimming took 5 bases from V and 5 from J; bases not matched to a gene: 7. The CDR3 is 14 residues long. Per the germline V gene, CDR1 is LNHDA and CDR2 is SQIVND (reference sequence). Here the CDR3 reads CASSQMDRVYGYTF. In nucleotides, the CDR3 is TGTGCCAGTAGTCAAATGGACAGGGTTTATGGCTACACCTTC.

The V call is TRBV30, the J call TRBJ2-7; 7 bases align to TRBD1. Trimming at V came to 2 bases and at J to 3 bases, leaving 4 bases not matched to a gene. The CDR3 length is 13 residues. Germline CDR1 is GTSNPN and CDR2 is SVGIG (reference sequence). CDR3 region: CAWSQGTVYEQYF. CDR3 bases: TGTGCCTGGAGTCAAGGGACAGTCTACGAGCAGTACTTC.

This clone was seen a single time. This chain joins TRBV5-1 and TRBJ2-5; D unresolved. Trimming shortened V by 0 bases and J by 5 bases, and 11 bases separated the two germline ends. This CDR3 region has 14 residues. Germline V gives CDR1 SGHRS, CDR2 YFSETQ. This CDR3 is CASSLAWPTETQYF. The DNA for the CDR3 is TGCGCCAGCAGCTTGGCCTGGCCAACGGAGACCCAGTACTTC.

This chain connects TRBV4-2 to TRBJ1-2; D gene uncertain. CDR3 length: 15 amino acids. V gave up 3 bases and J gave up 0 bases, with 11 bases separating them. Germline CDR1 LGHNA, CDR2 YNFKEQ. In DNA form, the CDR3 reads TGTGCCAGCAGCCAGTACAGCACAGCTAACTATGGCTACACCTTC. It codes for CASSQYSTANYGYTF.

The chain uses TRBV6-1 and TRBJ2-7; a possible D gene is TRBD1 (6 bases). Trimming removed 4 bases at V and 6 bases at J, with 7 bases between. Germline V CDR1 and CDR2: MNHNS, SASEGT. The CDR3 has 11 amino acids. The CDR3 region is CASSGTAEQYF. In DNA, the CDR3 is TGTGCCAGCAGTGGGACAGCCGAGCAGTACTTC.

The chain couples TRBV4-3 to TRBJ2-5; 9 positions agree with TRBD2. V lost 0 bases, J lost 5 bases, and 4 bases stayed unmatched. This CDR3 is 15 amino acids long. CDR1 and CDR2 from the germline V gene are LGHNA and YSLEER. CDR3 sequence (DNA): TGCGCCAGCAGCCAAGAGTTGACTAGCGGCGAGACCCAGTACTTC. Translation gives CASSQELTSGETQYF.

The chain couples TRBV11-1 to TRBJ2-7; tentatively, D is TRBD1 (5 bases). This CDR3 has 15 residues. The V end lost 1 base, the J end lost 1 base, and 11 bases lay between the germline ends. Germline assignment: CDR1 SGHAT and CDR2 FQDESV (reference sequence). CDR3 in amino acids: CASSLGGPPSYEQYF. The DNA for the CDR3 is TGTGCCAGCAGCTTAGGGGGCCCCCCTTCCTACGAGCAGTACTTC.

The rearrangement joins TRBV4-1 to TRBJ2-1; tentatively, D is TRBD2 (6 bases). V lost 4 bases and J lost 9, with 22 bases in between. Germline V CDR1 and CDR2: MGHRA, YSYEKL. This CDR3 is built from 16 residues. The CDR3 loop is CASSLLGSGGPGEQFF. CDR3 in DNA: TGCGCCAGCAGCCTCCTGGGTAGCGGAGGGCCTGGTGAGCAGTTCTTC.

This chain uses TRBV28 with TRBJ2-3; 7 positions agree with TRBD1. J gave up 3 bases and V 3 bases, and 6 bases lay outside the gene matches. Germline loops: CDR1 MDHEN, CDR2 SYDVKM. The CDR3 totals 15 residues. CDR3 bases: TGTGCCAGCAGTTTTTGGGGGACAGCGACAGATACGCAGTATTTT. Protein product: CASSFWGTATDTQYF.

The chain has TRBV18 and TRBJ1-1; 10 bases fit TRBD1. V dropped 5 bases and J dropped 1; count of bases not matched to a gene: 10. The CDR3 consists of 17 residues. CDR1 is KGHSH and CDR2 is LQKENI in the germline V gene. The CDR3 DNA reads as TGTGCCAGCTCATCGAGGGACAGGGGCCGCGAGAACACTGAAGCTTTCTTT. Protein sequence: CASSSRDRGRENTEAFF.